The entry below gives a single TCR beta chain sequence along with its context. Clones were sequenced by immunoSEQ multiplex PCR, and TCRdb holds only the in-frame ones, with some missing. The sample carries fewer than 1.8 million clones, around 98.5% recorded once. These data originate in a study of shared clonotypes between healthy human individuals. What was sequenced was naive CD4+ T cells sorted from blood. Subset noted: CD45RA+ positively selected. The receptor was derived from a man aged 25 to 40 in good health.

The CDR3 loop reads CASRLLLGANQPQHF. The CDR3 coding sequence is TGTGCCAGCAGACTTCTTCTGGGGGCCAATCAGCCCCAGCATTTT. The V gene is TRBV2, the J gene TRBJ1-5; TRBD1 might be the D (6 bases). Germline V gene lookup returns CDR1 SNHLY and CDR2 FYNNEI. V was trimmed by 6 bases and J by 3 bases, leaving 15 bases between them. This CDR3 region has 15 residues.